This T cell receptor (beta chain) was captured by sequencing in a study of shared clonotypes between healthy human individuals. The table came from immunoSEQ multiplex PCR; TCRdb's copy has only in-frame clones and leaves some out. This table has 2.3 million or so clones, about 92% appearing once. Whole-study results and caveats: Read depth was anticipated to influence clonotype sharing among donors.

To note about this clone: Its antigen is not known.

The sample was naive CD4+ T cells from PBMCs. Subset reported: CD45RA+ positively selected. This TCR derives from a man aged 18 to 30 in good health. Some clones in this sample may be carry-over from other donors' samples.

The CDR3 region is CASSLAWATDTQYF. CDR3 DNA: TGTGCCAGCAGCTTAGCGTGGGCCACAGATACGCAGTATTTT. V gene TRBV7-2 combines with J gene TRBJ2-3; D gene unclear. The CDR3 runs to 14 residues. Per germline, CDR1 SGHTA and CDR2 FQGNSA. V dropped 0 bases and J dropped 2 bases, with 6 bases sitting between them.